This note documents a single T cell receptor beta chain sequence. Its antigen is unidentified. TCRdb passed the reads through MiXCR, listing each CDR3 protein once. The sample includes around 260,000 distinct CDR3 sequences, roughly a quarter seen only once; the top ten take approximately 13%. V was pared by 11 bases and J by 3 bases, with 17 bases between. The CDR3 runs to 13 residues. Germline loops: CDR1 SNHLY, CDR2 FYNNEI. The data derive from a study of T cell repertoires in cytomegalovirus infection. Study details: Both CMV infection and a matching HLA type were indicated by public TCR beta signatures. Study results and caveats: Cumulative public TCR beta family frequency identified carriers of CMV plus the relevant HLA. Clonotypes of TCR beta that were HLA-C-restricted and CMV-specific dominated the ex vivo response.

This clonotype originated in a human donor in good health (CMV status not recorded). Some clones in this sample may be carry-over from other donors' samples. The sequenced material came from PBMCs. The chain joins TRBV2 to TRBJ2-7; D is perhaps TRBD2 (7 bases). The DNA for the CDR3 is TGTGCCTGGGAAGGGGGGGAAATCTACGAGCAGTACTTC. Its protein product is CAWEGGEIYEQYF. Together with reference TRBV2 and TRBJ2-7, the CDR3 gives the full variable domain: EPEVTQTPSHQVTQMGQEVILRCVPISNHLYFYWYRQILGQKVEFLVSFYNNEISEKSEIFDDQFSVERPDGSNFTLKIRSTKLEDSAMYFCAWEGGEIYEQYFGPGTRLTVT.